The 22 T cell receptor beta chains listed next were all sequenced from one sample in a study of cytomegalovirus exposure and HLA in healthy donors. The PCR employed 60 Vbeta primers together with 13 Jbeta primers. Sequencing used immunoSEQ multiplex PCR; TCRdb keeps in-frame clones, though not all of them. Of fewer than 250,000 clones in the sample, around 79% were seen once. Sample: PBMCs. The origin of the receptors is a male donor in good health and CMV-seronegative.

The table lists this clone with a count of one. The rearrangement uses TRBV27 and TRBJ2-7, with 12 bases aligning to TRBD2. The V segment lost 7 bases and the J segment 2 bases; nucleotides outside the gene matches: 9. Per germline, CDR1 MNHEY and CDR2 SMNVEV (reference sequence). This CDR3 comprises 16 residues. The CDR3 loop reads CASKLAGGIDTYEQYF. The CDR3 region has the DNA TGTGCCAGCAAGCTAGCGGGAGGGATCGATACCTACGAGCAGTACTTC.

The chain recombines TRBV19 with TRBJ2-1; 10 bases map to TRBD2. This CDR3 has 14 amino acids. Germline CDR1 and CDR2: LNHDA and SQIVND (reference sequence). Germline trimming cut 7 bases from V and 6 bases from J; bases unmatched to any gene: 6. The CDR3: CASTIIAGGNEQFF. CDR3 in DNA: TGTGCCAGTACCATAATAGCGGGAGGCAATGAGCAGTTCTTC.

The chain joins TRBV15 to TRBJ2-4, with TRBD2 identical over 10 bases. The V gene end was trimmed by 2 bases and the J gene end by 0 bases; junction bases not matched to a gene: 10. CDR3 length: 19 amino acids. Germline V gene lookup returns CDR1 LNHNV and CDR2 YYDKDF (reference sequence). CDR3 loop: CATSRRTSGLGLAKNIQYF. CDR3 sequence (DNA): TGTGCCACCAGCAGACGGACTAGCGGATTAGGACTAGCCAAAAACATTCAGTACTTC.

CDR3 sequence reads: CASSQLAGGLNTGELFF. The CDR3 region has the DNA TGCGCCAGCAGCCAACTAGCGGGAGGCCTAAACACCGGGGAGCTGTTTTTT. The rearrangement joins TRBV4-1 to TRBJ2-2; 11 bases are a match to TRBD2. Germline-derived CDR1 and CDR2 are MGHRA and YSYEKL. The CDR3 sequence is 17 residues long. Trimming cost V 2 bases and J 2 bases; bases outside gene matches: 4.

This clone was picked up a small number of times. CDR3 nucleotides: TGTGCCAGCAGCCTAGCGATAGAAATGGGGCTGGAGACCCAGTACTTC. Translated, it gives CASSLAIEMGLETQYF. V gene TRBV9 combines with J gene TRBJ2-5; the D gene is possibly TRBD2 (6 bases). The V and J ends lost 4 bases and 5 bases respectively, with 21 bases between them. This CDR3 has 16 amino acids. The germline CDR1 and CDR2 sequences are SGDLS and YYNGEE.

This rearrangement joins TRBV5-1 to TRBJ2-2, with D perhaps matching TRBD2 (7 bases). This CDR3 region has 15 residues. Trimming cost V 2 bases and J 5 bases, with 13 bases left between them. Germline V gene data show CDR1 as SGHRS and CDR2 as YFSETQ. CDR3 loop: CASSLGGGPTGELFF. The CDR3 DNA reads as TGCGCCAGCAGCTTAGGGGGAGGGCCGACCGGGGAGCTGTTTTTT.

V and J are TRBV15 and TRBJ2-2; perhaps TRBD2 as D (6 bases). The V gene lost 0 bases and the J gene lost 5 bases, with 16 bases spanning the gap. CDR1 is LNHNV and CDR2 is YYDKDF in the germline V gene (reference sequence). The CDR3 extends over 17 amino acids. The CDR3 DNA reads as TGTGCCACCAGCAGAGAAGGCGGCTCCGGGGGAACCGGGGAGCTGTTTTTT. Translated, it gives CATSREGGSGGTGELFF.

This chain joins TRBV6-1 and TRBJ1-2; D is unclear. CDR3 length: 13 residues. V was clipped by 7 bases and J by 3 bases, with 12 bases between them. CDR1 is MNHNS, CDR2 SASEGT, per germline. The CDR3 region is CASTMTGYYGYTF. The CDR3 DNA reads TGTGCCAGCACCATGACCGGGTACTATGGCTACACCTTC.

This clone came up once. The rearrangement joins TRBV5-1 to TRBJ2-7; 13 bases match TRBD2. With V trimmed by 4 bases and J by 2 bases, 6 bases remained unmatched. The germline V gene has CDR1 SGHRS and CDR2 YFSETQ. This CDR3 is built from 16 residues. CDR3 coding DNA: TGCGCCAGCAGCCTCGGACTAGCGGGAGTAACCTACGAGCAGTACTTC. This codes for CASSLGLAGVTYEQYF.

A note on this clone: At one end, the junction sequence differs from germline, possibly due to a read error. The chain is built from TRBV28 and TRBJ2-7; the D is unclear. Germline V gives CDR1 MDHEN, CDR2 SYDVKM. This CDR3 is 10 amino acids long. DNA of the CDR3: TGTGCCAGCAGTGCTAATAGTCGCGACTTC. It translates to CASSANSRDF.

The chain is built from TRBV28 and TRBJ2-3, with D uncertain. The V gene lost 2 bases and the J gene lost 3 bases, with 6 bases spanning the gap. CDR1 MDHEN and CDR2 SYDVKM come from the germline V gene. The CDR3 runs 13 residues. CDR3 in amino acids: CASSLTVTDTQYF. The CDR3 bases are TGTGCCAGCAGTTTAACAGTTACAGATACGCAGTATTTT.

This chain joins TRBV27 and TRBJ1-4; D is unresolved. Trimming stripped 3 bases from V and 9 bases from J, with 11 bases between. Per germline, CDR1 MNHEY and CDR2 SMNVEV (reference sequence). The CDR3 length is 13 residues. The CDR3 sequence is CASSFGSGKKLFF. The CDR3 DNA reads TGTGCCAGCAGTTTTGGTTCAGGAAAAAAACTGTTTTTT.

The chain carries TRBV6-5 and TRBJ2-5; 9 nucleotides agree with TRBD1. The CDR3 spans 14 residues. Germline values: CDR1 MNHEY, CDR2 SVGAGI. Trimming cost V 6 bases and J 5 bases; bases outside gene matches: 7. The CDR3 sequence is CASRQQGARETQYF. CDR3 DNA sequence: TGTGCCAGCAGGCAACAGGGGGCCCGGGAGACCCAGTACTTC.

The V call is TRBV29-1, the J call TRBJ1-1; D not certain. V was cut by 4 bases and J by 4 bases, with 16 bases left in between. The CDR3 loop spans 14 amino acids. CDR1 and CDR2 from the germline V gene are SQVTM and ANQGSEA. CDR3: CSVGGKGGSTEAFF. In DNA form, the CDR3 reads TGCAGCGTTGGTGGTAAGGGAGGGAGCACTGAAGCTTTCTTT. Together with reference TRBV29-1 and TRBJ1-1, the CDR3 gives the full variable domain: SAVISQKPSRDICQRGTSLTIQCQVDSQVTMMFWYRQQPGQSLTLIATANQGSEATYESGFVIDKFPISRPNLTFSTLTVSNMSPEDSSIYLCSVGGKGGSTEAFFGQGTRLTVV.

This clone occurred a few times. The V call is TRBV2, the J call TRBJ1-1; 8 bases fit TRBD1. V shed 6 bases, J shed 4 bases, and the junction held 7 bases outside the gene matches. Germline V gene lookup returns CDR1 SNHLY and CDR2 FYNNEI. This CDR3 region has 14 residues. As DNA, the CDR3 is TGTGCCAGCAGGTGGACAGGGTCCGGCACTGAAGCTTTCTTT. It translates to CASRWTGSGTEAFF.

This chain joins TRBV28 and TRBJ1-1; TRBD1 might be the D (5 bases). Germline CDR1 MDHEN, CDR2 SYDVKM. Between the trimmed V and J ends, which lost 1 base and 4 bases, there was a span of 13 bases. This CDR3 has 15 amino acids. The CDR3 is CASSLYGRAATEAFF. Here the CDR3 DNA reads TGTGCCAGCAGTTTATACGGCAGGGCGGCCACTGAAGCTTTCTTT.

The rearrangement uses TRBV5-1 and TRBJ2-1; D call uncertain. Germline V gene lookup returns CDR1 SGHRS and CDR2 YFSETQ. The CDR3 has 16 amino acids. Trimming left V 0 bases short and J 1 base short, with 11 bases between. CDR3 nucleotide sequence: TGCGCCAGCAGCTTGGGGCAAGTCGGGTCCTACAATGAGCAGTTCTTC. This sequence encodes CASSLGQVGSYNEQFF.

The chain recombines TRBV7-9 with TRBJ1-2, with D possibly TRBD1 on 5 matching bases. Trimming cost V 5 bases and J 7 bases, with 14 bases left between them. The germline gives CDR1 SEHNR, CDR2 FQNEAQ (reference sequence). This CDR3 is 13 amino acids long. The CDR3 loop is CASSVQVLGGYTF. The DNA of the CDR3 is TGTGCCAGCAGCGTACAGGTTTTGGGTGGCTACACCTTC.

This clone came up once. This chain uses TRBV6-1 with TRBJ2-6; maybe TRBD1 (6 bases). V was trimmed by 4 bases and J by 7 bases, leaving 17 bases between them. Germline CDR1 reads MNHNS; CDR2 reads SASEGT. The CDR3 length is 16 residues. The CDR3 region is CASSGRDKIVANVLTF. Here the CDR3 DNA reads TGTGCCAGCAGTGGCCGGGACAAAATCGTAGCCAACGTCCTGACTTTC.

This clone was seen only once. The J gene is TRBJ2-2, the V gene TRBV2, with 7 positions matching TRBD2. There are 16 residues in the CDR3. Germline lookup yields CDR1 SNHLY and CDR2 FYNNEI. The V and J ends lost 3 bases and 2 bases, in that order; junction bases with no gene match: 6. CDR3 DNA sequence: TGTGCCAGCAGTGATGGACGCGGGAGAAACACCGGGGAGCTGTTTTTT. Translated: CASSDGRGRNTGELFF.

The V call is TRBV7-9, the J call TRBJ2-7; 9 positions agree with TRBD1. The CDR3 runs 15 residues. In germline, CDR1 is SEHNR, CDR2 FQNEAQ (reference sequence). J was trimmed by 1 base and V by 5 bases; bases with no gene match: 6. CDR3 amino acids: CASSRTGTGSYEQYF. The CDR3 nucleotides read TGTGCCAGCAGCCGGACCGGGACAGGGTCCTACGAGCAGTACTTC.

The chain is built from TRBV6-5 and TRBJ2-3; TRBD1 matches at 7 bases. This CDR3 is 14 amino acids long. V shed 2 bases and J 1 base; nucleotides not matched to a gene: 0. Germline CDR1 is MNHEY and CDR2 is SVGAGI. The DNA for the CDR3 is TGTGCCAGCAGTTACCAGGGGGGCACAGATACGCAGTATTTT. Encoded protein: CASSYQGGTDTQYF.